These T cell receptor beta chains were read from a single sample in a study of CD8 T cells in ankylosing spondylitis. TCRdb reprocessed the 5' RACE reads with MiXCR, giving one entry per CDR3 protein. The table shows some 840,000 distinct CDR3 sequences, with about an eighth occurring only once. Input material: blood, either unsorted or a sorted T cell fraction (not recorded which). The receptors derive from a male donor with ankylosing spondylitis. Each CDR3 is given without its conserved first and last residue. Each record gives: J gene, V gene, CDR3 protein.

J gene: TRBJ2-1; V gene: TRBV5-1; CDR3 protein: ASSLPGRQGGRALYEQF
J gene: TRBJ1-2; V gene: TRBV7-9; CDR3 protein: ASSQTRANYGYT
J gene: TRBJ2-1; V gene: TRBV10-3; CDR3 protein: AISDWERGGTDEQF
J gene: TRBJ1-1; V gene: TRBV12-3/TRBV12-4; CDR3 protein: ASRRDTEAF
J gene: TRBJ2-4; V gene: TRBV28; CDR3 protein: ASGLALGKNIQY
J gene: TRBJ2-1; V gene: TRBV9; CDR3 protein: ASSPGDSGGVDLSYNEQF
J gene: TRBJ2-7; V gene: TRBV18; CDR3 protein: ASSLSGSPFEQY
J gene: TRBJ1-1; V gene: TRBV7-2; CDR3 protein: ASSLVGTGRTEAF
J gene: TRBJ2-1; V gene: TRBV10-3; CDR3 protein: AIRHYRDGEQF
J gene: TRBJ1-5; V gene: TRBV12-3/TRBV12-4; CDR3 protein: ASASRSFNQPQH
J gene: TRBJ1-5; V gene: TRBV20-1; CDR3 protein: SARGQGGEPQH
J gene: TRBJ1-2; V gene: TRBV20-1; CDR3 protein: SPKTVNYGYT
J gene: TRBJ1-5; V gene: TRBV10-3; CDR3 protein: ATGPEGMFSNQPQH
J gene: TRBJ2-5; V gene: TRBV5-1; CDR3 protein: ASSLRGDREETQY
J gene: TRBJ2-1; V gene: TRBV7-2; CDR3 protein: ASSLGPDVEQF
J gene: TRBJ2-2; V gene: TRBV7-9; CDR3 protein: ASSSQTGSAGELF
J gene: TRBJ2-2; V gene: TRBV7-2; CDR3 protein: ASSRDRRSGELF
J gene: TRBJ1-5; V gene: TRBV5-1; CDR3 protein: ASSLNAGRPQH
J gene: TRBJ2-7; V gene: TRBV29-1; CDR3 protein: SVERDARQY
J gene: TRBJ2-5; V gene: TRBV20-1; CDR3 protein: SADNPRGVLETQY
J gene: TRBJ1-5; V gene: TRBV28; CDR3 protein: ASSLFEPQH
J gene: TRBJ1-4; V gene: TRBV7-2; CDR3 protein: ASSLALGRNEKLF
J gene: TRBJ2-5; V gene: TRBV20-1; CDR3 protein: SARDRLRPRETQY
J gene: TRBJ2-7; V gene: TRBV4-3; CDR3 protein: ASSQEIGSFVYEQY
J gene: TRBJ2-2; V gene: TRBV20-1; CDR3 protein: SARETGGRTGELF
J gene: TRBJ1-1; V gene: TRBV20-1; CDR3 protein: SASEFTEAF
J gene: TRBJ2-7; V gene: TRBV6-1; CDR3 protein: ASLKTGGYEQY
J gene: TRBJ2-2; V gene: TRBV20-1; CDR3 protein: SAREGGNTGELF
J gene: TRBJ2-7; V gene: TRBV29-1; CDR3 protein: SVAKGQAEEQY
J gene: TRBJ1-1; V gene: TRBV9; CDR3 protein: ASSPEGFSSEAF
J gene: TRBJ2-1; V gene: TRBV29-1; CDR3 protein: SVLAPSYNEQF
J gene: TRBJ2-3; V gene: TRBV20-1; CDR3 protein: SAREGGGTDTQY
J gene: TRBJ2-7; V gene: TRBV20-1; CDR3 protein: SAERTGIGEQY
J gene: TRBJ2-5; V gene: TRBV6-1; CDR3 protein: ASSPSGTPQETQY
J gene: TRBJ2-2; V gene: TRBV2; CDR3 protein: ASSEWAAANTGELF
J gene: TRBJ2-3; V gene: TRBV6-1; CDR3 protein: ASRDRFPDTQY
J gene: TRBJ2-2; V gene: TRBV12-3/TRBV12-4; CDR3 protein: ASSPRGGLFTGELF
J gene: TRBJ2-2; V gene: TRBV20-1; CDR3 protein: SATGTENTGELF
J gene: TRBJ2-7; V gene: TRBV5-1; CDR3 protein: ASSLITASYEQY
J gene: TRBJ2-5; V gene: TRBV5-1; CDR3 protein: ASSLGDSQETQY